One T cell receptor beta chain is described in this entry. The data were taken from a study of tumor and adjacent non-tumor tissue in lung cancer. Study as a whole: The cohort had 12 adenocarcinoma, 2 squamous cell and 1 small cell patients.

V was cut by 6 bases and J by 6 bases, with 18 bases left in between. This CDR3 contains 14 residues. No cell sorting was done before RNA was extracted from the tissue. Chemotherapy-naive patients with new lung cancer underwent thoracic surgery in China, August–November 2014. Three rounds of nested PCR, following a modified ARM-PCR protocol, produced the TCRbeta library. In TCRdb, the multiplex PCR reads were re-called with MiXCR into one record per CDR3 protein. The table includes under 250,000 distinct CDR3 sequences, over 55% detected once. The receptor comes from a man aged 55 to 69 with non-small cell lung cancer. This chain joins TRBV12-3 or TRBV12-4 and TRBJ2-7; tentatively, D is TRBD1 or TRBD2 (5 bases each). The material sequenced was lung tumor tissue. CDR3 residues: CASSPSGATGEQYF. In DNA form, the CDR3 reads TGTGCCAGCAGCCCCTCCGGGGCGACCGGCGAGCAGTACTTC.